The next 23 T cell receptor beta chains were all read from a single sample in a study of T-cell memory formation after mild COVID-19. One entry per CDR3 protein results from TCRdb running MiXCR on the 5' RACE reads. Among roughly 600,000 distinct CDR3 sequences listed, roughly 18% were seen once. The source material was PBMCs or a T cell subset sorted from them (not recorded which). Receptor source: an adult woman who had mild COVID-19 (a few samples of this study predate the infection). Cell type and time point are not known.

This sequence joins TRBV3-1 and TRBJ2-5; maybe TRBD1 (6 bases). The ends were cut back, 6 bases at V and 3 bases at J, with 17 bases in the middle. In germline, CDR1 is LGHDT, CDR2 YNNKEL (reference sequence). The CDR3 is made up of 15 amino acids. The DNA for the CDR3 is TGTGCCAGCAGTACGGGACACGGGCAGGAAGAGACCCAGTACTTC. This translates into CASSTGHGQEETQYF.

The V gene is TRBV6-5, the J gene TRBJ2-7, with 7 bases lining up with TRBD1. Germline V lookup: CDR1 MNHEY, CDR2 SVGAGI. The ends lost 6 bases at V and 3 bases at J; junction bases unmatched: 5. The CDR3 totals 13 residues. The CDR3, as DNA: TGTGCCAGCAGACGACAGGGTTACTACGAGCAGTACTTC. Its translation: CASRRQGYYEQYF.

The V and J genes are TRBV3-1 and TRBJ2-5, with D perhaps matching TRBD2 (6 bases). The CDR3 length is 17 residues. CDR1 LGHDT and CDR2 YNNKEL come from the germline V gene (reference sequence). V lost 1 base and J 1 base, leaving 16 bases between the germline ends. This CDR3 reads CASSQGLGGKGQETQYF. The CDR3 nucleotides are TGTGCCAGCAGCCAAGGTTTAGGCGGGAAAGGCCAAGAGACCCAGTACTTC.

The V call is TRBV28, the J call TRBJ1-3; TRBD1 might be the D (6 bases). The V end was cut by 6 bases, the J end by 2 bases, with 11 bases between. The CDR3 totals 14 residues. The germline V gene has CDR1 MDHEN and CDR2 SYDVKM. Here the CDR3 reads CASSSTGPGNTIYF. CDR3 coding DNA: TGTGCCAGCAGCTCTACAGGGCCTGGAAACACCATATATTTT. The full variable domain, rest sourced from reference TRBV28 and TRBJ1-3, is DVKVTQSSRYLVKRTGEKVFLECVQDMDHENMFWYRQDPGLGLRLIYFSYDVKMKEKGDIPEGYSVSREKKERFSLILESASTNQTSMYLCASSSTGPGNTIYFGEGSWLTVV.

A few counts support this clonotype. The genes are TRBV4-3 and TRBJ2-1; 7 nucleotides agree with TRBD2. The germline V gene encodes CDR1 LGHNA and CDR2 YSLEER. V was clipped by 0 bases and J by 9 bases; unmatched bases: 11. This CDR3 has 16 residues. The CDR3 nucleotides read TGCGCCAGCAGCCAAGACCGTTCCCCCGGCGGGGGTGAGCAGTTCTTC. Its translation is CASSQDRSPGGGEQFF.

This clonotype occurred a few times. As DNA, the CDR3 is TGTGCCAGCAGCCGCGATTCCTTTACTAGATTTAACCAGTACGAGCAGTACTTC. Translation: CASSRDSFTRFNQYEQYF. The chain has TRBV11-2 and TRBJ2-7; a possible D gene is TRBD2 (5 bases). Germline-derived CDR1 and CDR2 are SGHAT and FQNNGV. This CDR3 has 18 residues. V was cut by 5 bases and J by 4 bases, with 27 bases left in between.

The rearrangement links TRBV6-2 or TRBV6-3 to TRBJ2-5, with TRBD1 matching over 7 bases. V lost 4 bases, J lost 3 bases, and 11 bases stayed unmatched. Germline V gene data show CDR1 as MNHEY and CDR2 as SVGEGT. This CDR3 has 16 residues. CDR3 region: CASSSIGVGQEETQYF. In DNA, the CDR3 is TGTGCCAGCAGTTCTATAGGGGTCGGACAGGAAGAGACCCAGTACTTC.

This clonotype was seen only a few times. The rearrangement links TRBV7-2 to TRBJ2-5; perhaps D is TRBD1 or TRBD2 (5 bases each). CDR3 size: 15 residues. Trimming shortened V by 5 bases and J by 5 bases, and 18 bases separated the two germline ends. Germline V gene data show CDR1 as SGHTA and CDR2 as FQGNSA. CDR3 nucleotide sequence: TGTGCCAGCAGCCTTTTTTGGGGGACGGGGGAGACCCAGTACTTC. This sequence encodes CASSLFWGTGETQYF. Using reference TRBV7-2 and TRBJ2-5 for the parts outside the CDR3, the full variable domain is GAGVSQSPSNKVTEKGKDVELRCDPISGHTALYWYRQSLGQGLEFLIYFQGNSAPDKSGLPSDRFSAERTGGSVSTLTIQRTQQEDSAVYLCASSLFWGTGETQYFGPGTRLLVL.

This clonotype showed up just a few times. This chain connects TRBV19 to TRBJ1-2; tentatively, D is TRBD1 (5 bases). Trimming stripped 2 bases from V and 8 bases from J, with 24 bases between. The CDR3 has 17 amino acids. CDR1 and CDR2 (germline): LNHDA, SQIVND (reference sequence). The CDR3, as DNA: TGTGCCAGTAGTATACCCCTCGTAGGGACCTCCAGGAGGGGCTACACCTTC. This sequence encodes CASSIPLVGTSRRGYTF.

Here the CDR3 reads CASSLVPELNTEAFF. The CDR3, as DNA: TGCGCCAGCAGCTTGGTACCAGAATTGAACACTGAAGCTTTCTTT. The chain uses TRBV5-1 and TRBJ1-1; D unresolved. The CDR3 totals 15 residues. Germline assignment: CDR1 SGHRS and CDR2 YFSETQ. Trimming left V 0 bases short and J 0 bases short, with 9 bases between.

This clonotype has only a few counts. The chain recombines TRBV7-6 with TRBJ2-1, with 9 bases that match TRBD2. Looked up from germline, CDR1 is SGHVS and CDR2 is FNYEAQ. The CDR3 length is 15 residues. Unmatched junction bases numbered 3, after V lost 0 bases and J lost 6 bases. CDR3 sequence (DNA): TGTGCCAGCAGCTTAGCAGCGGGGGGCGGCAATGAGCAGTTCTTC. Residues: CASSLAAGGGNEQFF. Complete variable domain (other parts from reference TRBV7-6 and TRBJ2-1): GAGVSQSPRYKVTKRGQDVALRCDPISGHVSLYWYRQALGQGPEFLTYFNYEAQQDKSGLPNDRFSAERPEGSISTLTIQRTEQRDSAMYRCASSLAAGGGNEQFFGPGTRLTVL.

The chain has TRBV5-1 and TRBJ2-3; no clear D gene. With 0 bases removed from V and 2 bases from J, the gap between germline ends came to 10 bases. Germline lookup yields CDR1 SGHRS and CDR2 YFSETQ. There are 15 residues in the CDR3. CDR3 nucleotides: TGCGCCAGCAGCTTGGGGGAACTCGTCACAGATACGCAGTATTTT. Protein: CASSLGELVTDTQYF.

The sample holds a few counts of this clonotype. The chain couples TRBV27 to TRBJ1-1; D gene unclear. With 3 bases removed from V and 8 bases from J, the gap between germline ends came to 13 bases. Germline lookup yields CDR1 MNHEY and CDR2 SMNVEV (reference sequence). This CDR3 contains 13 residues. The CDR3 DNA reads TGTGCCAGCAGTTTTCTTTCCGGGGTCGAAGCTTTCTTT. This sequence encodes CASSFLSGVEAFF.

This clonotype has a handful of counts. The chain carries TRBV11-3 and TRBJ2-1, with D perhaps TRBD1 or TRBD2 (5 bases each). The CDR3 runs to 15 residues. The V end was cut by 5 bases, the J end by 1 base, with 12 bases between. Germline values: CDR1 SGHNT, CDR2 YENEEA. CDR3 in amino acids: CASSTNWGSYNEQFF. The DNA of the CDR3 is TGTGCCAGCAGCACAAACTGGGGGTCCTACAATGAGCAGTTCTTC.

The V and J genes are TRBV20-1 and TRBJ1-1, with D possibly being TRBD1 (5 bases). V was cut by 6 bases and J by 1 base, with 9 bases left in between. Germline V gene sequence: CDR1 DFQATT, CDR2 SNEGSKA (reference sequence). CDR3 size: 12 residues. The CDR3 reads CSARDPNTEAFF. In nucleotides, the CDR3 is TGCAGTGCCCGGGACCCGAACACTGAAGCTTTCTTT.

This clonotype was counted a few times. The chain carries TRBV6-1 and TRBJ1-1; maybe TRBD1 (6 bases). This CDR3 is built from 11 residues. Germline-derived CDR1 and CDR2 are MNHNS and SASEGT. Trimming cost V 9 bases and J 6 bases, with 11 bases left between them. CDR3 loop: CASRNRAEAFF. The CDR3 nucleotides read TGTGCCAGTAGGAACAGGGCTGAAGCTTTCTTT.

This chain joins TRBV15 and TRBJ1-6; D is undetermined. CDR1 is LNHNV and CDR2 is YYDKDF in the germline V gene (reference sequence). This CDR3 has 14 amino acids. Trimming removed 5 bases at V and 7 bases at J, with 12 bases between. The CDR3 here is CATSGSGINSPLHF. DNA of the CDR3: TGTGCCACCAGCGGGTCGGGAATCAATTCACCCCTCCACTTT.

The V call is TRBV7-3, the J call TRBJ2-1; no clear D. Trimming shortened V by 2 bases and J by 8 bases, and 10 bases separated the two germline ends. CDR1 and CDR2 from the germline V gene are SGHTA and FQGTGA. The CDR3 is made up of 13 amino acids. This CDR3 reads CASSLGGLDEQFF. CDR3 sequence (DNA): TGTGCCAGCAGCTTAGGCGGTCTTGATGAGCAGTTCTTC.

In this sample, this clonotype turned up once. The junction departs from the called germline gene at one end, perhaps through a read error. The rearrangement uses TRBV5-6 and TRBJ2-2; 7 nucleotides match TRBD1. The V gene's germline CDR1 is SGHDT and CDR2 YYEEEE. CDR3 length: 15 residues. CDR3 sequence reads: CARSLADRDTGELFF. DNA of the CDR3: TGTGCCAGAAGCTTGGCCGACAGGGACACCGGGGAGCTGTTTTTT.

The chain is built from TRBV7-2 and TRBJ1-1; 11 bases fit TRBD1. This CDR3 region has 15 residues. Trimming took 5 bases from V and 4 from J; bases not matched to a gene: 6. Germline CDR1 and CDR2: SGHTA and FQGNSA. The CDR3: CASSPPGTGGTEAFF. The CDR3 DNA reads TGTGCCAGCAGCCCCCCCGGGACAGGGGGCACTGAAGCTTTCTTT.

The gene calls are TRBV27 and TRBJ2-3; D is uncertain. The CDR3 has 14 amino acids. V was clipped by 2 bases and J by 4 bases, with 10 bases between them. CDR1 and CDR2 from the germline V gene are MNHEY and SMNVEV (reference sequence). In DNA form, the CDR3 reads TGTGCCAGCAGTTTAGCCCCAGACGCAGATACGCAGTATTTT. It yields the protein CASSLAPDADTQYF.

This chain connects TRBV7-2 to TRBJ2-5; 7 nucleotides agree with TRBD1. CDR3 length: 14 residues. Germline CDR1 SGHTA, CDR2 FQGNSA. The trim removed 6 bases at V and 4 bases at J, leaving 8 bases unmatched. CDR3 DNA sequence: TGTGCCAGCAGGAAACAGGGGAGTAGAGAGACCCAGTACTTC. Its protein product is CASRKQGSRETQYF.

V gene TRBV3-2 combines with J gene TRBJ2-7; the table's D call TRBD1 went unverified against the DNA. TRBV3-2 is an annotated pseudogene. The CDR3 contains 13 residues. This CDR3 reads CASSQEGGNEQYF. Here the CDR3 DNA reads TGTGCCAGCAGCCAAGAAGGGGGGAACGAGCAGTACTTC.